The 20 T cell receptor beta chains below come from one sample, sequenced in a study of Ad26.COV2.S vaccination and SARS-CoV-2 variants. This sample's treatment: 19 received Ad26.COV2.S at low or high dose, single or two shots; 5 received placebo; per-sample allocation not given. Samples were taken on day 63 after the first vaccine or placebo injection. Measured with immunoSEQ multiplex PCR; TCRdb has only the in-frame clones, and not every one. The sample contains around 450,000 clones, approximately 89% of which appear only once. Sequencing used peripheral blood, obtained in a trial of Ad26.COV2.S vaccine versus placebo. Receptors originate from a person between 18 and 65 years old who received the Ad26.COV2.S COVID-19 vaccine or a placebo.

The chain is built from TRBV18 and TRBJ2-7, with 10 bases identical to TRBD2. CDR3 length equals 14 residues. V lost 5 bases, J lost 6 bases, and 7 bases stayed unmatched. Germline assignment: CDR1 KGHSH and CDR2 LQKENI. CDR3 nucleotides: TGTGCCAGCTCAAGCGGGGGGGGTCCAGTCGAGCAGTACGTC. Amino acid sequence: CASSSGGGPVEQYV.

The rearrangement links TRBV3-1 (or the pseudogene TRBV3-2) to TRBJ1-6; D uncertain. CDR1 is LGHDT, CDR2 YNNKEL, per germline (reference sequence). The V gene lost 1 base and the J gene lost 9 bases, with 7 bases spanning the gap. The CDR3 length is 13 residues. The CDR3 region is CASSQGPSSPLHF. The CDR3 DNA follows: TGTGCCAGCAGCCAAGGTCCCTCTTCACCCCTCCACTTT.

The V and J genes are TRBV5-1 and TRBJ1-6; 9 nucleotides line up with TRBD1. Germline values: CDR1 SGHRS, CDR2 YFSETQ. Losses at the gene ends were 4 bases for V and 8 bases for J; bases not matched to a gene: 4. CDR3 length: 14 residues. CDR3 coding DNA: TGCGCCAGCAGCATACAGGGGGCAGATTCACCCCTCCACTTT. Its protein product is CASSIQGADSPLHF. The full variable domain, its missing parts supplied by reference TRBV5-1 and TRBJ1-6, is KAGVTQTPRYLIKTRGQQVTLSCSPISGHRSVSWYQQTPGQGLQFLFEYFSETQRNKGNFPGRFSGRQFSNSRSEMNVSTLELGDSALYLCASSIQGADSPLHFGNGTRLTVT.

This clone is a singleton in its sample. The rearrangement joins TRBV6-6 to TRBJ2-3, with D unclear. The germline gives CDR1 MNHNY, CDR2 SVGAGI (reference sequence). The CDR3 extends over 16 amino acids. V lost 7 bases to trimming and J lost 2 bases, with 19 bases between them. CDR3 sequence (DNA): TGTGCCAGCACCACCTCGCCTCACCTAACCACAGATACGCAGTATTTT. Its protein is CASTTSPHLTTDTQYF.

The chain has TRBV3-1 (or the pseudogene TRBV3-2) and TRBJ2-1; D is ambiguous. The CDR3 runs to 14 residues. Trimming cost V 4 bases and J 9 bases, with 16 bases left between them. Germline assignment: CDR1 LGHDT and CDR2 YNNKEL (reference sequence). The CDR3, as DNA: TGTGCCAGCAGCCCACAGAGGCGAAATAGTGAGCAGTTCTTC. Its translation is CASSPQRRNSEQFF.

This clone turned up a few times. The chain links TRBV7-9 to TRBJ1-1; perhaps TRBD1 as D (6 bases). Germline V gene lookup returns CDR1 SEHNR and CDR2 FQNEAQ (reference sequence). Trimming left V 3 bases short and J 0 bases short, with 11 bases between. CDR3 length: 15 residues. The CDR3 nucleotides read TGTGCCAGCAGCTTCCGGACAGCGATGAACACTGAAGCTTTCTTT. As protein: CASSFRTAMNTEAFF.

The rearrangement links TRBV9 to TRBJ1-6; maybe TRBD1 (5 bases). V lost 4 bases to trimming and J lost 8 bases, with 19 bases between them. The CDR3 runs to 16 residues. Germline values: CDR1 SGDLS, CDR2 YYNGEE. The CDR3 loop is CASSSAPARVDSPLHF. The CDR3 DNA reads TGTGCCAGCAGCTCCGCCCCGGCCAGGGTGGATTCACCCCTCCACTTT.

This chain joins TRBV7-2 and TRBJ2-1; no definite D call. This CDR3 has 15 amino acids. CDR1 is SGHTA, CDR2 FQGNSA, per germline. V was cut by 3 bases and J by 6 bases, with 15 bases left in between. CDR3 amino acids: CASSFSHHTGNEQFF. The CDR3 DNA reads as TGTGCCAGCAGCTTTTCTCACCACACGGGCAATGAGCAGTTCTTC.

Remarks on this clone: This same CDR3 is encoded by further DNA sequences in the sample. The chain carries TRBV7-3 and TRBJ2-3; D gene unclear. Germline CDR1 is SGHTA and CDR2 is FQGTGA. The CDR3 runs 12 residues. Trimming shortened V by 4 bases and J by 1 base, and 3 bases separated the two germline ends. The CDR3 DNA is TGTGCCAGCAGCTCTGGCACAGATACGCAGTATTTT. Protein product: CASSSGTDTQYF.

The CDR3, as DNA: TGTGCCAGCAGCTTAGCGCCTCGTCTAAATGAGCAGTTCTTC. It encodes CASSLAPRLNEQFF. The gene calls are TRBV7-2 and TRBJ2-1, with D hard to call. V was clipped by 0 bases and J by 7 bases, with 10 bases between them. Looked up from germline, CDR1 is SGHTA and CDR2 is FQGNSA. The CDR3 totals 14 residues.

The chain recombines TRBV5-1 with TRBJ2-7; 7 positions match TRBD2. The CDR3 length is 14 residues. CDR1 is SGHRS and CDR2 is YFSETQ in the germline V gene. Trimming removed 4 bases from V and 5 bases from J; junction bases left unmatched: 9. The DNA of the CDR3 is TGCGCCAGCAGCGTCGGGACTATGGGCAACGAGCAGTACGTC. Its protein is CASSVGTMGNEQYV.

The V call is TRBV2, the J call TRBJ2-7; possible D gene TRBD1, 6 bases. Germline assignment: CDR1 SNHLY and CDR2 FYNNEI. The CDR3 is made up of 13 amino acids. V lost 6 bases, J lost 3 bases, and 12 bases lay in between. Written as DNA, the CDR3 is TGTGCCAGCAGAGCCGGACAGCACTACGAGCAGTACGTC. Translation: CASRAGQHYEQYV.

This clone was observed a single time. This sequence joins TRBV20-1 and TRBJ2-1; 11 bases are a match to TRBD2. V lost 3 bases to trimming and J lost 4 bases; unmatched junction nucleotides: 11. Germline V gene data show CDR1 as DFQATT and CDR2 as SNEGSKA (reference sequence). This CDR3 contains 17 residues. Here the CDR3 reads CSASGLAGGRYYNEQFF. The CDR3 bases are TGCAGTGCTAGTGGCCTAGCGGGAGGCCGGTATTACAATGAGCAGTTCTTC.

In its sample, this clone was seen once. This chain uses TRBV29-1 with TRBJ1-1, with D unresolved. Germline CDR1 SQVTM, CDR2 ANQGSEA. The V and J ends lost 6 bases and 0 bases respectively, with 11 bases between them. The CDR3 contains 13 residues. In DNA, the CDR3 is TGCAGCGTGAGAGGACGGATGAACACTGAAGCTTTCTTT. Protein sequence: CSVRGRMNTEAFF.

This clone showed up just once. CDR3 bases: TGTGCCAGCAGCCTAAGGCGGGGTTCGGACGAGCAGTACGTC. Its translation: CASSLRRGSDEQYV. V usage is TRBV7-2 and J usage is TRBJ2-7; perhaps TRBD2 as D (6 bases). V was shortened by 5 bases and J by 5 bases, with 16 bases between the two germline ends. Looked up from germline, CDR1 is SGHTA and CDR2 is FQGNSA. The length of the CDR3 is 14 residues.

The rearrangement joins TRBV5-1 to TRBJ1-6; D unclear. The V gene's germline CDR1 is SGHRS and CDR2 YFSETQ. Deletions cut 4 bases from V and 6 bases from J, with 11 bases between. This CDR3 contains 14 residues. Written as DNA, the CDR3 is TGCGCCAGCAGCATCCGGAGCTTTAATTCACCCCTCCACTTT. It translates to CASSIRSFNSPLHF.

The rearrangement links TRBV6-2 or TRBV6-3 to TRBJ1-2; D gene unclear. V lost 5 bases and J lost 5, with 18 bases in between. The CDR3 extends over 15 amino acids. The V gene's germline CDR1 is MNHEY and CDR2 SVGEGT. This CDR3 is CASSPSVDFKYGYTF. The DNA of the CDR3 is TGTGCCAGCAGTCCCAGCGTGGATTTTAAATATGGCTACACCTTC.

V and J are TRBV5-1 and TRBJ2-7; 7 nucleotides align to TRBD1. V trimming: 9 bases; J trimming: 6 bases; junction bases outside the gene matches: 15. This CDR3 spans 14 amino acids. Germline V lookup: CDR1 SGHRS, CDR2 YFSETQ. The CDR3 region has the DNA TGCGCCACTGGGCCAGGACAGGTGTTTAGCGAGCAGTACTTC. Translating it yields CATGPGQVFSEQYF.

The chain has TRBV18 and TRBJ2-1; perhaps TRBD1 as D (6 bases). V lost 6 bases and J 5 bases, leaving 11 bases between the germline ends. Germline V CDR1 and CDR2: KGHSH, LQKENI. There are 13 residues in the CDR3. The CDR3 sequence is CASSGDTHNEQFF. CDR3 bases: TGTGCCAGCTCGGGGGACACCCACAATGAGCAGTTCTTC.

The genes are TRBV27 and TRBJ1-5; a weak D match, TRBD1 (6 bases). In germline, CDR1 is MNHEY, CDR2 SMNVEV (reference sequence). Trimming shortened V by 3 bases and J by 4 bases, and 13 bases separated the two germline ends. The CDR3 is 15 amino acids. The chain's CDR3 is CASSFGRGANQPQHF. The CDR3 DNA reads TGTGCCAGCAGTTTTGGCAGGGGAGCGAATCAGCCCCAGCATTTT.